The present T cell receptor (beta chain) was sequenced within a study of cytomegalovirus exposure and HLA in healthy donors (dated by TCRdb to about 2017). Study-wide context: An earlier analysis of 550 to 700 of the donors reported about 290 Gb of sequence data and 117 million unique TCR beta sequences from about 200 million T cells. Because of strong linkage in the cohort, roughly five DR-DQ haplotypes were treated as single units for association and clustering. An early release that covered fewer than 800 HLA-typed donors contained around 300 gigabases of sequencing data and around 80 million unique TCR sequences. Among around 400 genotyped donors of the cohort, an average of about 240,000 unique TCR beta nucleotide sequences were sequenced per donor, roughly 18% of them non-productive. Alongside the repertoire data, information on donor age, sex, ethnicity and CMV serostatus was compiled. A later analysis re-analyzed previously published TCR beta repertoires from 666 donors and added high-resolution HLA genotyping to study TCR occurrence patterns. The aim of the study was to test whether cataloging public T cell receptors could identify signatures of past pathogen exposure. Of the roughly 400 genotyped donors, 65% to 90% were placed in the genetic ancestry cluster associated with self-reported Caucasian donors. To decide whether each TCR beta V gene segment behaved as functional or pseudogenic, an earlier analysis of 587 of the donors relied on high-throughput TCR beta sequencing. HLA typing covered class I and class II loci at four-digit resolution. Every discovery cohort repertoire had been produced on one sequencing platform. The study used immunosequencing to profile the T cell repertoires of 666 subjects and linked those repertoires to cytomegalovirus serostatus. Genome-wide SNP genotypes for about 65% of the roughly 700 donors were used in a later genetic analysis, which treated that subset as a discovery cohort. To predict cytomegalovirus infection status, the study combined high-throughput TCR immunosequencing, statistical association of individual TCRs with disease status, and machine learning. Rather than using new phenotypic data, the later analysis identified candidate immune exposures from TCR beta sequences and from how often those sequences occurred across donors. A separate validation cohort of 100 to 150 different subjects was used in addition to the approximately 610-subject first cohort. Typing coverage differed by locus: A, B, C, DRB1 and DQB1 were typed in roughly 620-640 donors, DQA1 in about 550, DPA1 in 606, and DPB1 in roughly 450. What the work shows at the level of the full study, not this receptor alone: Most CMV-associated TCR beta chains appeared to be HLA-restricted in a later analysis, and the HLA associations seemed to be driven largely by CMV exposure. Three of the identified cytomegalovirus-associated TCR beta chains were confirmed in vitro to be specific for cytomegalovirus antigens. A cluster of highly shared sequence variants was judged likely to represent a technical artifact of the sequencing pipeline. Because HLA typing was missing for some donors at each locus, association tests included only the typed subset. The only immune exposure information available for the cohort was CMV serostatus. In a later genetic analysis, fewer N-insertions in productive TCRs were reported among donors in an Asian-associated ancestry cluster than the roughly 700-donor mean. The cohort was sequenced for TCR beta chains only, and without alpha or paired-chain data the features that could be detected were limited. In a later analysis, more than 15,000 TCR beta sequences were associated with specific HLA alleles at a false discovery rate of 0.05. Compared with equally common non-associated chains, HLA-associated TCR beta chains in a later analysis were more clonally expanded and had lower generation probabilities. According to the authors, the approach could potentially be generalized to other disease states and immunological phenotypes. A later analysis reported that several top co-occurrence clusters appeared linked to parvovirus B19, influenza, CMV and Epstein-Barr virus. While some public TCRs were present in many individuals, most TCR sequences turned up only very rarely across donors. According to a later analysis, TCR association rates differed among HLA loci, with DRB1 alleles showing the most associated TCRs and HLA-C alleles showing the fewest. Strong co-occurrence of HLA alleles, especially DR and DQ, made assigning TCR associations to individual alleles difficult. In the study, 164 TCR beta chains were listed as associated with cytomegalovirus. In an earlier analysis of 587 of the donors, most TCR beta V segments appeared in productive rearrangements about 90% or about 30% of the time, broadly matching IMGT annotations. Sequencing depth was assumed to be roughly uniform across donors in the presence/absence analyses, though that assumption may not hold. A further reported finding was that TCR beta sequences accurately predicted the HLA-A and HLA-B alleles for most subjects in the first cohort. Because counts were too low, around 17 rarely observed V segments, including chromosome 9 orphons, were left out of the earlier analysis of approximately 580 of the donors. The classifier was reported to diagnose cytomegalovirus status with high specificity and sensitivity in both the original and validation cohorts. In a later genetic analysis, a missense DCLRE1C variant was associated with V-gene and J-gene trimming of TCR beta chains, and the association was replicated in an independent cohort. Some IMGT-functional V segments, including TRBV6-2 and TRBV6-3, could not be told apart with the 87-base-pair reads, so those segments were excluded. Correlated functional status among segregating V segments might reflect linkage disequilibrium, but an unknown experimental factor could not be ruled out.

The V and J ends are trimmed by 4 bases and 5 bases, leaving 15 bases between them. The CDR3 covers 14 residues, taking in both the cysteine and the phenylalanine. The DNA shown is the 42-base CDR3, in frame from base 1. CDR1 and CDR2 were assigned from the germline V gene (reference sequence) as SGHNT and YYREEE. Concerning this clone: The antigen it recognizes is unknown. The input lacks base qualities; no much larger clone sits a single base away.

The library was prepared using the immunoSEQ multiplex PCR assay. The multiplex PCR relied on a mix of 60 forward primers for TCR Vbeta segments and 13 reverse primers for TCR Jbeta segments. Amplification of the CDR3 region of rearranged TCR beta genes was performed with a multiplex PCR assay on genomic DNA. Amplified TCR beta libraries were sequenced as 87-base-pair reads on the Illumina HiSeq System. Concerning the study's data processing: A later analysis counted about 80 million unique TCR beta chains across the 550 to 800 repertoires, and approximately 11 million of these chains were shared by at least two donors. To remove PCR and sequencing errors, raw reads were error-corrected and collapsed into unique sequences using a nearest-neighbor algorithm that merged closely related sequences. CDR3 sequences were aligned to IMGT reference sequences to assign V, D and J gene segments. For a sequence to be retained, a match of at least six nucleotides to both a V gene segment and a J gene segment was required. A rearrangement counted as productive if the CDR3 had no stop codons and remained in frame with V and J, and every other rearrangement counted as non-productive. CDR3 was defined by IMGT convention, running from the second conserved V-encoded cysteine to the conserved J-encoded phenylalanine. The earlier analysis of about 570 of the donors excluded any sequence lacking an unambiguous match to a single V gene segment. In an earlier analysis of about 590 of the donors, a V segment was called functional when productive rearrangements were above 56.7%, and segregating when the standard deviation between donors exceeded 5%. A statistical classification framework was developed to diagnose cytomegalovirus status using the catalog of TCR beta chain sequences. V and J gene assignment, in a later analysis, came from comparing TCR nucleotide sequences with IMGT/GENE-DB human TR gene sequences. In a later analysis, CDR3 sequences and most-parsimonious VDJ recombination scenarios were assigned using the TCRdist pipeline. In a later analysis, every TCR beta chain was defined by the combination of its CDR3 amino acid sequence and its V-gene family, and reads without a unique V-gene family were dropped. To address suspected cross-contamination and a sequencing artifact, a later analysis removed 450 to 700 highly shared, low-generation-probability nucleotide sequences. In a later analysis, a clonal expansion index for each public chain was calculated from normalized within-repertoire ranks of inferred template counts. In a later analysis, generation probabilities were computed using a VDJ recombination model fitted to out-of-frame rearrangements, and the results were checked against IGoR. In a later analysis, hypergeometric tests were used to score TCR-TCR, TCR-HLA and TCR-CMV co-occurrence, with a repertoire-size bias correction applied to TCR pairs. False discovery rates were estimated in a later analysis by permuting HLA or CMV assignments 20 times. In a later analysis, co-occurring TCRs were grouped using DBSCAN, and TCRdist sequence similarity was added for clustering within HLA-allele-positive subsets. Co-occurrence clustering excluded repertoires with fewer than 30,000 or more than 120,000 public chains, plus five with anomalous nucleotide sharing. TCRdb stores this immuneACCESS table with in-frame sequences only. Part of the clones is absent; in the studies checked, under half of the shortfall reflects unresolved V genes, and no reason is known for the rest. That table furnishes V, J and clone size, whereas the DNA furnished D and trimming. The sample records 200,000 or so clones, approximately 88% of which are singletons. The ten largest account for under 0.85% of the sample.

The cohort comprised some 730 healthy bone marrow donors. At the time of sampling, all cohort members were nominally healthy, though unrecorded immune exposures were likely present. The donor tested CMV seronegative, placing the donor among the roughly 340 seronegative members of the cohort. Every donor gave a peripheral blood sample, and the peripheral blood mononuclear cells from that sample were used for TCR beta sequencing. The Qiagen DNeasy Blood Extraction Kit was used to extract genomic DNA from the blood cell samples. The V and J segments used are TRBV5-4 and TRBJ1-1, with TRBD1 as a weak D call on 6 bases. Sequenced sample: PBMCs. This clonotype originated in a boy younger than 10 in good health and CMV-seronegative. The DNA reads TGTGCCAGCAGCCCCGTGGGGGGGCTGACTGAAGCTTTCTTT. It translates to CASSPVGGLTEAFF.